This T cell receptor beta chain came from a study of cytomegalovirus exposure and HLA in healthy donors. Overall study results and limits: Further analysis, carried out later, found HLA-associated TCR beta chains more clonally expanded than equally common other chains.

Germline CDR1 WSHSY, CDR2 SAAADI. This CDR3 has 13 residues. V lost 0 bases to trimming and J lost 8 bases; unmatched junction nucleotides: 3. In regard to this clone: Its target is not known.

The PCR contained 60 Vbeta and 13 Jbeta primers. Here immunoSEQ multiplex PCR was the method, and the copy in TCRdb shows in-frame clones only, minus some. The table records some 200,000 clones, around 81% of them present only once. V usage is TRBV10-2 and J usage is TRBJ1-1; 7 bases line up with TRBD1. Sequencing was done on a sample of PBMCs. This sequence was found in a woman aged 25 to 45 in good health and CMV-seronegative. The CDR3 sequence: CASSESVDREAFF. The DNA of the CDR3 is TGCGCCAGCAGTGAGTCCGTGGACAGGGAAGCTTTCTTT.